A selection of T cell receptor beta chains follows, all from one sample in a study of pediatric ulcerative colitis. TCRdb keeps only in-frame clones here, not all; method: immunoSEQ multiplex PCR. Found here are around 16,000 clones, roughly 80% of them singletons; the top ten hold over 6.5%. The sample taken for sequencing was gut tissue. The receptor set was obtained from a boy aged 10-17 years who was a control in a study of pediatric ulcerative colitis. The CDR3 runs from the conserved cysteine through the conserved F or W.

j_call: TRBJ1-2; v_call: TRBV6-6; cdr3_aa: CASSYMGGGSRGYTF
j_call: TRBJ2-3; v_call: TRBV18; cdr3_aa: CASSPVTPDTQYF
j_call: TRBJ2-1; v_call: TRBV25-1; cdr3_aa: CASSEGLAGAEAYNEQFF
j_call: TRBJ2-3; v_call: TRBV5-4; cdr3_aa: CASSLGLQAQYF
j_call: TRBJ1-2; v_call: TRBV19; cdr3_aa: CASSIGESYGYTF
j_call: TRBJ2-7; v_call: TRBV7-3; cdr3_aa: CASSLGAGAFYEQYF
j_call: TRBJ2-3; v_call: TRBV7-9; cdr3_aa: CASSLWTGGQPDTQYF
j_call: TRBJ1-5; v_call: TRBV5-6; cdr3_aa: CASSRRGSNQPQHF
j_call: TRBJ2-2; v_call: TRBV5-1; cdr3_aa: CASSARETGELFF
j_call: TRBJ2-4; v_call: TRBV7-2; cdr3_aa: CASSSGGSKNIQYF
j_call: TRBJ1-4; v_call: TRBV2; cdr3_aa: CASSEAEKLFF
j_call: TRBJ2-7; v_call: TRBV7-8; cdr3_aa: CASSSGTGALYEQYF
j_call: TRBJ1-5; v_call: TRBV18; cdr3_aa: CASSPNGGFDQPQHF
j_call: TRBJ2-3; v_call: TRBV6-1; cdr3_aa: CASSPMAPSTDTQYF
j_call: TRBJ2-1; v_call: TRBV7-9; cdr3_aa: CASSLSTPFSYNEQFF
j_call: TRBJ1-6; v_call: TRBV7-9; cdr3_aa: CASSQDGGRSSPLHF
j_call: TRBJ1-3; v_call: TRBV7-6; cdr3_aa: CASSLIPRGPIGNTIYF
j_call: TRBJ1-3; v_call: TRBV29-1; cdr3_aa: CSGKGSVGNTIYF
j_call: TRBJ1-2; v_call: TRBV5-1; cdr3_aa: CASSSMRGSGYTF
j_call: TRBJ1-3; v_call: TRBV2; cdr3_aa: CASRLTAGEYSGNTIYF
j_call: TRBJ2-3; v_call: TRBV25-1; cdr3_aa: CASSDSTDTQYF
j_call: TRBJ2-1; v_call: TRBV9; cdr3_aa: CASSLLPEDYGTTYNEQFF
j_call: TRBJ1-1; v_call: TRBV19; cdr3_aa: CASSDEHRGGTEAFF
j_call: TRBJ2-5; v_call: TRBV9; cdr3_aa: CASSPGRDSVETQYF
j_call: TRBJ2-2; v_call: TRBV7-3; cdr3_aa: CASSLFGANTGELFF
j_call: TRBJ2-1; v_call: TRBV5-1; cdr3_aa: CASTATSGSHEQFF
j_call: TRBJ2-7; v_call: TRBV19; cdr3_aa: CASSIGTTYEQYF
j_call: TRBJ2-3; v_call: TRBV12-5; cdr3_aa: CASGLAPTGADHTDTQYF
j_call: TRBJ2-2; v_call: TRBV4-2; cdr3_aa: CASSQDPGGANTGELFF
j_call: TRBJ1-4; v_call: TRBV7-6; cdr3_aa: CASSLASSHPSRTTNEKLFF
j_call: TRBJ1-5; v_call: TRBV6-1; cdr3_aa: CASSGGGENNQPQHF
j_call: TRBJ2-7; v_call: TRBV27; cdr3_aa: CASSYSGGYEQYF
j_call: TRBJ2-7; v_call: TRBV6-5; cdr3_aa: CASRPGQSYEQYF
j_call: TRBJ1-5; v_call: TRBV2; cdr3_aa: CASSEVDQPQHF
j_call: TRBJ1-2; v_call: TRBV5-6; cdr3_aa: CASRPYTTGEYGYTF
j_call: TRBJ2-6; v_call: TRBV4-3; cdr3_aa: CASSQEGTGANVLTF
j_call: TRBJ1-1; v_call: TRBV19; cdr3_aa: CASDLPSSTEAFF
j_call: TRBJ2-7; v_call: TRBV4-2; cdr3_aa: CASSQGQSHEQYF
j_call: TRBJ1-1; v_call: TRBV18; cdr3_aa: CASSPQGTGYTEAFF
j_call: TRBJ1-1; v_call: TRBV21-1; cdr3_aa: CASSDRGPLTEAFF
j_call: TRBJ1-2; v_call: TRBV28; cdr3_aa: CASTSTGDGYGYTF
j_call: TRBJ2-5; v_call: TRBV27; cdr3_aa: CASSKWGRVQETQYF
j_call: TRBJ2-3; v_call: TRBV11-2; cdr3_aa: CASSSNPKAGTDTQYF
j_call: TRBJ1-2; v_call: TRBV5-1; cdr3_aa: CASSLSGDPGYTF
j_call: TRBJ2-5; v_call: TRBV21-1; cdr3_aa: CASSKLGHVVRLRQETQYF
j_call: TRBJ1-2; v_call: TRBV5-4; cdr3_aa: CASSLNHREDYGYTF